Below, 24 T cell receptor beta chains from the same sample are listed, as sequenced in a study of T-cell memory formation after mild COVID-19. TCRdb fed the 5' RACE reads into MiXCR, producing one record per CDR3 protein. The sample yields 190,000 or so distinct CDR3 sequences, about 20% seen once. Sequencing used PBMCs or a T cell subset sorted from them (not recorded which). The source is an adult woman who had mild COVID-19 (a few samples of this study predate the infection). Cell type and time point are not known.

The chain uses TRBV6-5 and TRBJ2-5; D remains ambiguous. This CDR3 region has 13 residues. Germline CDR1 MNHEY, CDR2 SVGAGI. V gave up 6 bases and J gave up 2 bases, with 10 bases separating them. The CDR3 spells CASSLYDQETQYF. The CDR3 DNA reads as TGTGCCAGCAGCCTGTATGATCAAGAGACCCAGTACTTC.

The J gene is TRBJ1-1, the V gene TRBV5-1, with 8 bases matching TRBD1. This CDR3 region has 17 residues. Germline V lookup: CDR1 SGHRS, CDR2 YFSETQ. With 1 base clipped from V and 4 bases from J, the junction kept 12 bases outside the gene matches. The CDR3 is CASSLWAGGALVTEAFF. CDR3 coding DNA: TGCGCCAGCAGCTTGTGGGCAGGGGGCGCTTTGGTCACTGAAGCTTTCTTT.

In this sample, this clonotype turned up a few times. This rearrangement joins TRBV7-9 to TRBJ2-7; maybe TRBD2 (6 bases). Trimming stripped 1 base from V and 0 bases from J, with 13 bases between. The CDR3 is 16 residues long. The germline CDR1 and CDR2 sequences are SEHNR and FQNEAQ (reference sequence). DNA for the CDR3: TGTGCCAGCAGCTTAGGTTTAGCGGCGAGCTCCTACGAGCAGTACTTC. It encodes CASSLGLAASSYEQYF.

The chain links TRBV18 to TRBJ2-6, with 10 bases fitting TRBD1. Unmatched junction bases numbered 19, after V lost 7 bases and J lost 1 base. Germline-derived CDR1 and CDR2 are KGHSH and LQKENI. CDR3 length: 21 residues. CDR3 nucleotides: TGTGCCAGCTACTTACCGGGACAGGGGTTTGCTTTAACTTCTGGGGCCAACGTCCTGACTTTC. This sequence encodes CASYLPGQGFALTSGANVLTF.

The J gene is TRBJ2-7, the V gene TRBV6-5; 8 nucleotides align to TRBD1. V was pared by 7 bases and J by 3 bases, with 8 bases of the junction left unmatched. The CDR3 is 14 amino acids. CDR1 is MNHEY, CDR2 SVGAGI, per germline. CDR3 sequence (DNA): TGTGCCAGCAAGAACCGGGACAGGTTCTACGAGCAGTACTTC. Translating it yields CASKNRDRFYEQYF.

There are a few counts of this clonotype. J is TRBJ1-2 and V is TRBV7-2, with 8 nucleotides matching TRBD1. Trimming took 6 bases from V and 2 from J; bases not matched to a gene: 17. The CDR3 runs to 18 residues. Germline V gives CDR1 SGHTA, CDR2 FQGNSA. CDR3 DNA sequence: TGTGCCAGCAGTTTATCCCCCGACAGGGGCGGGATAAACTATGGCTACACCTTC. It translates to CASSLSPDRGGINYGYTF. The complete variable domain, with remaining parts taken from reference TRBV7-2 and TRBJ1-2, reads GAGVSQSPSNKVTEKGKDVELRCDPISGHTALYWYRQSLGQGLEFLIYFQGNSAPDKSGLPSDRFSAERTGGSVSTLTIQRTQQEDSAVYLCASSLSPDRGGINYGYTFGSGTRLTVV.

This clonotype was detected a few times. The J gene is TRBJ2-3, the V gene TRBV7-3; no reliable D call. Looked up from germline, CDR1 is SGHTA and CDR2 is FQGTGA. Deletions cut 2 bases from V and 0 bases from J, with 6 bases between. This CDR3 region has 14 residues. CDR3: CASSLLSSTDTQYF. CDR3 nucleotide sequence: TGTGCCAGCAGCTTACTTAGCAGCACAGATACGCAGTATTTT. The full variable domain, completed using reference TRBV7-3 and TRBJ2-3, is GAGVSQTPSNKVTEKGKYVELRCDPISGHTALYWYRQSLGQGPEFLIYFQGTGAADDSGLPNDRFFAVRPEGSVSTLKIQRTERGDSAVYLCASSLLSSTDTQYFGPGTRLTVL.

This rearrangement joins TRBV11-2 to TRBJ2-3; 7 nucleotides match TRBD1. The CDR3 sequence is 20 residues long. Per the germline V gene, CDR1 is SGHAT and CDR2 is FQNNGV. V dropped 0 bases and J dropped 5; count of bases not matched to a gene: 20. The chain's CDR3 is CASSLDVWAGSRDSQDTQYF. The CDR3 coding sequence is TGTGCCAGCAGCTTAGATGTTTGGGCCGGTTCCCGGGACAGCCAAGATACGCAGTATTTT.

This clonotype came up a few times. V and J are TRBV12-3 or TRBV12-4 and TRBJ1-3, with D unresolved. Trimming pared 6 bases from V and 0 bases from J, leaving 15 bases between. The CDR3 loop spans 16 amino acids. Here the CDR3 DNA reads TGTGCCAGCAGCCCCTCTTATGCGGGCTCTGGAAACACCATATATTTT. Translating gives CASSPSYAGSGNTIYF.

This clonotype was observed a few times. J is TRBJ1-5 and V is TRBV7-6; no definite D call. The germline V and J ends were trimmed by 4 bases and 11 bases, with 15 bases remaining between them. This CDR3 has 13 amino acids. Germline V gene sequence: CDR1 SGHVS, CDR2 FNYEAQ. In DNA form, the CDR3 reads TGTGCCAGCAGCTCTTTAGGGTACGAGGCCCAGCATTTT. Its translation: CASSSLGYEAQHF.

This clonotype was found a few times. V and J are TRBV30 and TRBJ1-1; D is uncertain. CDR3 length equals 11 residues. The germline CDR1 and CDR2 sequences are GTSNPN and SVGIG (reference sequence). V was trimmed by 0 bases and J by 10 bases, leaving 9 bases between them. This CDR3 is CAWSVIYGAFF. CDR3 DNA: TGTGCCTGGAGTGTAATCTATGGAGCTTTCTTT.

The chain's CDR3 is CASSFLAGESDTQYF. CDR3 sequence (DNA): TGTGCCAGCAGTTTTTTAGCGGGAGAGTCAGATACGCAGTATTTT. The chain joins TRBV28 to TRBJ2-3, with 9 positions matching TRBD2. The CDR3 totals 15 residues. Germline values: CDR1 MDHEN, CDR2 SYDVKM. Losses at the gene ends were 3 bases for V and 4 bases for J; bases not matched to a gene: 5.

This clonotype showed up just a few times. V and J are TRBV7-8 and TRBJ2-2; the match to TRBD2 covers 12 bases. The V gene's germline CDR1 is SGHVS and CDR2 FQNEAQ. There are 16 residues in the CDR3. V dropped 5 bases and J dropped 6; count of bases not matched to a gene: 7. The CDR3 sequence: CASSRKGLAGAGELFF. DNA of the CDR3: TGTGCCAGCAGCCGAAAGGGACTAGCGGGTGCCGGGGAGCTGTTTTTT.

Only a few counts were recorded for this clonotype. The V call is TRBV27, the J call TRBJ2-7, with D unresolved. The V gene lost 6 bases and the J gene lost 5 bases, with 14 bases spanning the gap. This CDR3 is built from 13 residues. Per the germline V gene, CDR1 is MNHEY and CDR2 is SMNVEV (reference sequence). CDR3 region: CASRLLGGDEQYF. Here the CDR3 DNA reads TGTGCCAGCAGGCTCCTGGGCGGTGACGAGCAGTACTTC.

This clonotype was observed a handful of times. The gene calls are TRBV5-1 and TRBJ1-2; 7 bases are a match to TRBD1. The CDR3 totals 14 residues. V was clipped by 4 bases and J by 0 bases; unmatched bases: 3. Per the germline V gene, CDR1 is SGHRS and CDR2 is YFSETQ. Here the CDR3 DNA reads TGCGCCAGCAGCGTGACAGGGCCTAACTATGGCTACACCTTC. This gives the protein CASSVTGPNYGYTF.

This clonotype showed up just a few times. This chain links TRBV15 with TRBJ2-1, with 7 bases fitting TRBD2. Unmatched junction bases numbered 11, after V lost 0 bases and J lost 6 bases. From germline, CDR1 is LNHNV and CDR2 YYDKDF (reference sequence). This CDR3 has 17 amino acids. The CDR3 here is CATSRDQGSGWGNEQFF. Written as DNA, the CDR3 is TGTGCCACCAGCAGAGATCAAGGTAGCGGGTGGGGCAATGAGCAGTTCTTC.

In this sample, this clonotype turned up a few times. The chain carries TRBV7-9 and TRBJ2-1; D is possibly TRBD2 (5 bases). Deletions cut 5 bases from V and 7 bases from J, with 21 bases between. The CDR3 is 16 residues long. The V gene's germline CDR1 is SEHNR and CDR2 FQNEAQ (reference sequence). The CDR3 sequence: CASSPRSGVLVNEQFF. The CDR3 coding sequence is TGTGCCAGCAGCCCCCGGTCCGGGGTTTTGGTGAATGAGCAGTTCTTC.

This clonotype was found a few times. The chain uses TRBV3-1 and TRBJ2-3; D remains unclear. Germline lookup yields CDR1 LGHDT and CDR2 YNNKEL (reference sequence). The ends were cut back, 3 bases at V and 6 bases at J, with 4 bases in the middle. The CDR3 sequence is 11 residues long. CDR3 DNA: TGTGCCAGCAGCCACCGGGATACGCAGTATTTT. Translation gives CASSHRDTQYF.

This clonotype was seen more than once but under ten times. V and J are TRBV7-9 and TRBJ2-5; D is perhaps TRBD1 (6 bases). The CDR3 loop spans 16 amino acids. Germline V gives CDR1 SEHNR, CDR2 FQNEAQ (reference sequence). The V end lost 6 bases, the J end lost 2 bases, and 19 bases lay between the germline ends. This CDR3 is CASSDPGGQPQETQYF. CDR3 bases: TGTGCCAGCAGTGATCCAGGCGGACAGCCACAAGAGACCCAGTACTTC.

V gene TRBV4-1 combines with J gene TRBJ2-5; 9 bases map to TRBD1. V was pared by 10 bases and J by 1 base, with 4 bases of the junction left unmatched. This CDR3 comprises 13 residues. The germline gives CDR1 MGHRA, CDR2 YSYEKL. The CDR3: CATRDRVQETQYF. CDR3 DNA sequence: TGCGCCACCCGGGACAGGGTCCAAGAGACCCAGTACTTC.

V and J are TRBV14 and TRBJ2-1; TRBD2 matches 7 bases. V trimming: 5 bases; J trimming: 6 bases; junction bases outside the gene matches: 16. The germline gives CDR1 SGHDN, CDR2 FVKESK. The CDR3 length is 17 residues. This CDR3 reads CASSSRRGGGSGNEQFF. CDR3 nucleotide sequence: TGTGCCAGCAGCTCACGAAGGGGAGGCGGGAGTGGCAATGAGCAGTTCTTC.

V is TRBV30 and J is TRBJ1-6, with D possibly TRBD1 on 5 matching bases. The CDR3 covers 17 residues. The V end lost 2 bases, the J end lost 0 bases, and 14 bases lay between the germline ends. Germline V lookup: CDR1 GTSNPN, CDR2 SVGIG (reference sequence). The CDR3 DNA is TGTGCCTGGAGTAGCGGGACCGCTGTCTCCTATAATTCACCCCTCCACTTT. Translation gives CAWSSGTAVSYNSPLHF.

The chain carries TRBV5-4 and TRBJ2-7; 11 bases fit TRBD2. With 2 bases clipped from V and 2 bases from J, the junction kept 12 bases outside the gene matches. The CDR3 consists of 18 residues. Germline V gene lookup returns CDR1 SGHNT and CDR2 YYREEE (reference sequence). The DNA for the CDR3 is TGTGCCAGCAGCTTTGGGCTAGCGGGAGGAAGTTACGCCTACGAGCAGTACTTC. This sequence encodes CASSFGLAGGSYAYEQYF.

Regarding this clonotype: In this CDR3 the conserved last residue, phenylalanine or tryptophan, is missing, so a read error is likely. The DNA is omitted, as the CDR3 cannot be located on it reliably, and the CDR3 follows TCRdb's listing. The chain links TRBV4-3 to TRBJ2-7. CDR1 is LGHNA and CDR2 is YSLEER in the germline V gene. The CDR3 region is 8 residues in length, termini included. CDR3 sequence: CASSRNEI.